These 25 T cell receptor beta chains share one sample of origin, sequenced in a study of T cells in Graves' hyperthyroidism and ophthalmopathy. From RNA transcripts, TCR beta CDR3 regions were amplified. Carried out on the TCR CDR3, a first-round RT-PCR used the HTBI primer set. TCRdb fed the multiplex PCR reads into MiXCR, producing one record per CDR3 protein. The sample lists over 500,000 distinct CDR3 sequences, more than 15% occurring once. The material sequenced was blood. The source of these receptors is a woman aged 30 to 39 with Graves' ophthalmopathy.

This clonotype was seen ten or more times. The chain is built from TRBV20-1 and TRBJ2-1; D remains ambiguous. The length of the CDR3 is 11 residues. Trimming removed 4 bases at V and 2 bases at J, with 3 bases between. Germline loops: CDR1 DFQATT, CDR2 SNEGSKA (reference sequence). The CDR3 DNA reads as TGCAGTGCTACGACCTACAATGAGCAGTTCTTC. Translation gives CSATTYNEQFF.

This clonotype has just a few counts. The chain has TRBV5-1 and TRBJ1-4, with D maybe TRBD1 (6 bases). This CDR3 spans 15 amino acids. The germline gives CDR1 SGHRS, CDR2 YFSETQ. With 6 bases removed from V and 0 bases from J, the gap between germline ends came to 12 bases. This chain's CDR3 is CASTPRGSTNEKLFF. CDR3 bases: TGCGCCAGCACGCCCAGGGGTTCAACTAATGAAAAACTGTTTTTT.

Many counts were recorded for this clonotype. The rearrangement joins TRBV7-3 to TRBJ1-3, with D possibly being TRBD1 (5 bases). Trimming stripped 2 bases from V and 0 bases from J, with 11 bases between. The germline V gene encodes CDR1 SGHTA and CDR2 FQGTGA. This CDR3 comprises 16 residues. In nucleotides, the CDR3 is TGTGCCAGCAGCTTACAGGGCCCCAACTCTGGAAACACCATATATTTT. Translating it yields CASSLQGPNSGNTIYF.

The CDR3 DNA is TGTGCCAGCAACGAACAGGGGGGTAGAGAGACCCAGTACTTC. This gives the protein CASNEQGGRETQYF. This sequence joins TRBV9 and TRBJ2-5, with 8 bases lining up with TRBD1. CDR3 size: 14 residues. Trimming at V came to 6 bases and at J to 4 bases, leaving 8 bases not matched to a gene. Germline loops: CDR1 SGDLS, CDR2 YYNGEE. The full variable domain, completed using reference TRBV9 and TRBJ2-5, is DSGVTQTPKHLITATGQRVTLRCSPRSGDLSVYWYQQSLDQGLQFLIQYYNGEERAKGNILERFSAQQFPDLHSELNLSSLELGDSALYFCASNEQGGRETQYFGPGTRLLVL.

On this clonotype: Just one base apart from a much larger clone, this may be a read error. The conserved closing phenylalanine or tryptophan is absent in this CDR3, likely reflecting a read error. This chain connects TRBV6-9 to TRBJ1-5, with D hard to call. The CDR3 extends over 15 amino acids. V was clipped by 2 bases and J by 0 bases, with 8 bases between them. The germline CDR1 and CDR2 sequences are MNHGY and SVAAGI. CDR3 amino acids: CASSYQAISNQPQHS. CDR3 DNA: TGTGCCAGCAGTTATCAGGCTATTAGCAATCAGCCCCAGCATTCT.

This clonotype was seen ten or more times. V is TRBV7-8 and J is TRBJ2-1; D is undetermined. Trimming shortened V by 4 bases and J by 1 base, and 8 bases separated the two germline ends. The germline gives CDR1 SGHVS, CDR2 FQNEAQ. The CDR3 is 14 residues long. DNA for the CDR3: TGTGCCAGCAGCTCGGACCATTCCTACAATGAGCAGTTCTTC. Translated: CASSSDHSYNEQFF.

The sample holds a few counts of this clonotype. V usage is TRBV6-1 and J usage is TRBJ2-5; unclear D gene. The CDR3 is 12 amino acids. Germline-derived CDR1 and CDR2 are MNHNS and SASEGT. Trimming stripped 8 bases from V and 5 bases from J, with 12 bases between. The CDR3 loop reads CASGWSAETQYF. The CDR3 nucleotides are TGTGCCAGCGGTTGGTCCGCGGAGACCCAGTACTTC.

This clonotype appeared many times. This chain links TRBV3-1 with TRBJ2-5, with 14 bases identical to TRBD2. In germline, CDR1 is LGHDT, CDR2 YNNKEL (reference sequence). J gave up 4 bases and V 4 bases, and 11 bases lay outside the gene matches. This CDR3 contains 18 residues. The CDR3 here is CASSPRTGTSGSVETQYF. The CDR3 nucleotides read TGTGCCAGCAGCCCCCGAACTGGGACTAGCGGGAGCGTAGAGACCCAGTACTTC.

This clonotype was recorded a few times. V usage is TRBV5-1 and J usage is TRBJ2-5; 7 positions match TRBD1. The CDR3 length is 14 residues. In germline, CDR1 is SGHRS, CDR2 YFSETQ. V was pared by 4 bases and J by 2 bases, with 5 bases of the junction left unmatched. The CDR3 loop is CASSQGQQQETQYF. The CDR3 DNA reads TGCGCCAGCAGCCAGGGACAGCAACAAGAGACCCAGTACTTC. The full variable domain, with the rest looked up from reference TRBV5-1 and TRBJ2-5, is KAGVTQTPRYLIKTRGQQVTLSCSPISGHRSVSWYQQTPGQGLQFLFEYFSETQRNKGNFPGRFSGRQFSNSRSEMNVSTLELGDSALYLCASSQGQQQETQYFGPGTRLLVL.

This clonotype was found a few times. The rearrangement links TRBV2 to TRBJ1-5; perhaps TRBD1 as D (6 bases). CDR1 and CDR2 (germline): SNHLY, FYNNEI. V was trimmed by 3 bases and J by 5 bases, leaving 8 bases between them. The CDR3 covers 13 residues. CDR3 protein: CASSDRGDQPQHF. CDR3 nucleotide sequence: TGTGCCAGCAGTGACAGGGGTGATCAGCCCCAGCATTTT. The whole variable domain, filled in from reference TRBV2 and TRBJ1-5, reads EPEVTQTPSHQVTQMGQEVILRCVPISNHLYFYWYRQILGQKVEFLVSFYNNEISEKSEIFDDQFSVERPDGSNFTLKIRSTKLEDSAMYFCASSDRGDQPQHFGDGTRLSIL.

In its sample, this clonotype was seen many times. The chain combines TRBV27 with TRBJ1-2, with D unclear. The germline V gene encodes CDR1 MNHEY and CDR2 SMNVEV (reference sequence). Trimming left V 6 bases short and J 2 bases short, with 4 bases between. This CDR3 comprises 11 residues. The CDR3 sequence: CASRDNYGYTF. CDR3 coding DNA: TGTGCCAGCAGAGACAACTATGGCTACACCTTC.

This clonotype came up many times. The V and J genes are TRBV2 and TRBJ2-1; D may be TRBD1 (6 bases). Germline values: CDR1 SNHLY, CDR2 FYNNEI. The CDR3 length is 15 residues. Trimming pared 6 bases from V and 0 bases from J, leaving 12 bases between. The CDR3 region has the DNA TGTGCCAGCAGCCTCCGGGACACCTCCTACAATGAGCAGTTCTTC. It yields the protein CASSLRDTSYNEQFF.

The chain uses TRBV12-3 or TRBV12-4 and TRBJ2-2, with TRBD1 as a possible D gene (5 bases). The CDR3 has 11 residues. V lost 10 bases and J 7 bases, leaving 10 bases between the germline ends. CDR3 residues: CAIWGLGELFF. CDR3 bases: TGTGCCATCTGGGGCCTCGGGGAGCTGTTTTTT.

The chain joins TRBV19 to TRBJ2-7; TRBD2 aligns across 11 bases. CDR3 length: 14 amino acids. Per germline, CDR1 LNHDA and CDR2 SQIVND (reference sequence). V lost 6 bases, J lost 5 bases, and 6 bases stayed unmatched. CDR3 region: CASSPTSGKHEQYF. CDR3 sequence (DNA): TGTGCCAGTAGCCCGACTAGCGGGAAGCACGAGCAGTACTTC.

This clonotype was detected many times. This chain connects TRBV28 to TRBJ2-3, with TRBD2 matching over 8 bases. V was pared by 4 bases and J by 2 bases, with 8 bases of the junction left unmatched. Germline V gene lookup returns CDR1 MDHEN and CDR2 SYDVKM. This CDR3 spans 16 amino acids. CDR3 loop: CASSSRAGAHTDTQYF. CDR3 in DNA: TGTGCCAGCAGTTCAAGAGCGGGAGCCCACACAGATACGCAGTATTTT.

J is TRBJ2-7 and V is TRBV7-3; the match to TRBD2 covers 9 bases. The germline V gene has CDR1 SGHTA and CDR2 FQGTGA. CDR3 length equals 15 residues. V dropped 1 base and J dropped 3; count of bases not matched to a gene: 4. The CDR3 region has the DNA TGTGCCAGCAGCTTAATGGCTAGCGGGATCTACGAGCAGTACTTC. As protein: CASSLMASGIYEQYF.

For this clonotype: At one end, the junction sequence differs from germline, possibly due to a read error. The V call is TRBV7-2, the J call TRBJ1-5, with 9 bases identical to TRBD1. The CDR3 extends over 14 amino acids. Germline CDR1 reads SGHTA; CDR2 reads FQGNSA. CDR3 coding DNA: TGTGCCTGCAGCCAAGACAGGGGGGATCAGCCCCAGCATTTT. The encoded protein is CACSQDRGDQPQHF.

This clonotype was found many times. The CDR3 is CASSSGLAGVGQFF. Written as DNA, the CDR3 is TGTGCCAGCAGCTCGGGACTAGCGGGAGTTGGGCAGTTCTTC. The V call is TRBV11-2, the J call TRBJ2-1; 14 bases agree with TRBD2. From germline, CDR1 is SGHAT and CDR2 FQNNGV. Trimming took 4 bases from V and 12 from J; bases not matched to a gene: 5. This CDR3 comprises 14 residues.

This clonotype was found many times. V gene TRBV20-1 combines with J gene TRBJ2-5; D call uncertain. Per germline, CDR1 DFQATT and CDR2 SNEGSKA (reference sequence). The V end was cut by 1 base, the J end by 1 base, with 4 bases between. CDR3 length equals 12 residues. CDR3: CSARVGQETQYF. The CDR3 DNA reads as TGCAGTGCTAGAGTTGGCCAAGAGACCCAGTACTTC.

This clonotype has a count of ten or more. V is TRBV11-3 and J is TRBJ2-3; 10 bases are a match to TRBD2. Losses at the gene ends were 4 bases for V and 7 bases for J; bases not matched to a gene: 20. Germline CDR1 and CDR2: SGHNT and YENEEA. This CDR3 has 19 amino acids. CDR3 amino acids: CASSSRLAGILAPSHTQYF. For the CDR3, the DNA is TGTGCCAGCAGCTCCCGACTAGCGGGTATCCTCGCCCCTTCACATACGCAGTATTTT.

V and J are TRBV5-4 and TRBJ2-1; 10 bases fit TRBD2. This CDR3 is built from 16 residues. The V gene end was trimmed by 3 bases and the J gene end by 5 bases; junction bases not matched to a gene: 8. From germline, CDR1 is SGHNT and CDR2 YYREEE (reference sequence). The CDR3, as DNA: TGTGCCAGCAGCTGGGGGGGACTAGCGAGTAACAATGAGCAGTTCTTC. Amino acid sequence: CASSWGGLASNNEQFF. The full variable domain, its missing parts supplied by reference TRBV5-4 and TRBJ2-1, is ETGVTQSPTHLIKTRGQQVTLRCSSQSGHNTVSWYQQALGQGPQFIFQYYREEENGRGNFPPRFSGLQFPNYSSELNVNALELDDSALYLCASSWGGLASNNEQFFGPGTRLTVL.

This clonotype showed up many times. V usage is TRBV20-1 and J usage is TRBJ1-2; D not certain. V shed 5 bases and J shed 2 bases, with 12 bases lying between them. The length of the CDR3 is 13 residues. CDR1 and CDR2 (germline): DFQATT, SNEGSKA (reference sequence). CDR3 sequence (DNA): TGCAGTGCTTCCAAAGACACAAACTATGGCTACACCTTC. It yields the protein CSASKDTNYGYTF.

This CDR3 reads CASSIDGLGTNYEQYF. CDR3 DNA sequence: TGTGCCAGTAGTATAGACGGACTGGGGACTAACTACGAGCAGTACTTC. The V gene is TRBV19, the J gene TRBJ2-7; 7 positions match TRBD2. The CDR3 extends over 16 amino acids. CDR1 and CDR2 (germline): LNHDA, SQIVND (reference sequence). Trimming at V came to 0 bases and at J to 3 bases, leaving 8 bases not matched to a gene.

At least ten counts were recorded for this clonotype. The CDR3 DNA is TGTGCCAGCAGCTTCGATGGCCGGGACAGGGAGCGTCGCGAGCAGTACTTC. It encodes CASSFDGRDRERREQYF. This chain uses TRBV11-2 with TRBJ2-7; 9 bases map to TRBD1. V lost 3 bases and J lost 6; bases outside the gene matches: 15. The CDR3 totals 17 residues. Germline lookup yields CDR1 SGHAT and CDR2 FQNNGV.

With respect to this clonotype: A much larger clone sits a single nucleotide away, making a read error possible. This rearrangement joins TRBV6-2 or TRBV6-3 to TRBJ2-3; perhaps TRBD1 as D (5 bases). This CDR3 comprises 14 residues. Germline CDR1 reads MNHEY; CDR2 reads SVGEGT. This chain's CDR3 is CANSVQGTHRNGYF. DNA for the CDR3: TGTGCCAACAGTGTTCAGGGCACCCACAGAAACGGGTATTTT.